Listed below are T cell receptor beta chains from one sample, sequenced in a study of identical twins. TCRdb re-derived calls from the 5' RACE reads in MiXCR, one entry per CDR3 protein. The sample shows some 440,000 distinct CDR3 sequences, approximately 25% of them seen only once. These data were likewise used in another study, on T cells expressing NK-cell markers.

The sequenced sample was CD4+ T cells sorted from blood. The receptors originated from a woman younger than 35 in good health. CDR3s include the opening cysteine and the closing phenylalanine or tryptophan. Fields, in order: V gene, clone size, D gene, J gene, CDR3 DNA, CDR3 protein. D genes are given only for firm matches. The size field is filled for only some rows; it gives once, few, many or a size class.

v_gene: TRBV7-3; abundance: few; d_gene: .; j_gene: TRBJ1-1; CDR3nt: TGTGCCAGCAGCCCTTGGGATTTGACTGAAGCTTTCTTT; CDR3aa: CASSPWDLTEAFF
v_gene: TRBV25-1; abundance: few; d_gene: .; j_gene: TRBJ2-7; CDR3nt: TGTGCCAGCAGTGAATATGTAGCCGGATACGAGCAGTACTTC; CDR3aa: CASSEYVAGYEQYF
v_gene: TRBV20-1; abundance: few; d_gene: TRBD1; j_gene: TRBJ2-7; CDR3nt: TGCAGTGCCCACGACCCGGGACAGGGGTACGAGCAGTACTTC; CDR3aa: CSAHDPGQGYEQYF
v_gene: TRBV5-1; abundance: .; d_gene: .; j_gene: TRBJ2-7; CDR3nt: TGCGCCAGCAGCCCCGACCCAGTAGCCTACGAGCAGTACTTC; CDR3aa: CASSPDPVAYEQYF
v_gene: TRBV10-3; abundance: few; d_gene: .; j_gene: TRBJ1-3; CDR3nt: TGTGCCATCAGTGAGGCAAGCAGGGTAATCCAAAACACCATATATTTT; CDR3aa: CAISEASRVIQNTIYF
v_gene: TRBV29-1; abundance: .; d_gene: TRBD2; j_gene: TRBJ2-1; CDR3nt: TGCAGCGGATTTTACAAGGGCGGGAGGGGCAATGAGCAGTTCTTC; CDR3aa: CSGFYKGGRGNEQFF
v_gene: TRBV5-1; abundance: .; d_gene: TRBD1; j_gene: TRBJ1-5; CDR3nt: TGCGCCAGCAGCTTTGGGACAGCAGATCAGCCCCAGCATTTT; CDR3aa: CASSFGTADQPQHF
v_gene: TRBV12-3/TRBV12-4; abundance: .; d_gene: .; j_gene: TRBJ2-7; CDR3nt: TGTGCCAGCAGTTTGTCTGGGGCACACTACGAGCAGTACTTC; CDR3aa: CASSLSGAHYEQYF
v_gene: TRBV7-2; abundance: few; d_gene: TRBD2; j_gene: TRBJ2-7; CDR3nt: TGTGCCAGCAGCTTAAAGGTTAGCGGGAACGAGCAGTACTTC; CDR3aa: CASSLKVSGNEQYF
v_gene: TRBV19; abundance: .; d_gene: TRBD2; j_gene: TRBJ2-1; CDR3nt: TGTGCCAGTAGTATTATCAGCGGGAGGGCCAATTTCCACAATGAGCAGTTCTTC; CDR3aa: CASSIISGRANFHNEQFF
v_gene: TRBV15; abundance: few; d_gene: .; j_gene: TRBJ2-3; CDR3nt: TGTGCCACCAGCAGACCAAGCACAGATACGCAGTATTTT; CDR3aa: CATSRPSTDTQYF
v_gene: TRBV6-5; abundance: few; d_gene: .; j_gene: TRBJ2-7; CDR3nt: TGTGCCAGCAGTTACTCGAAGGGTGTCCCCTACGAGCAGTACTTC; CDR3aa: CASSYSKGVPYEQYF
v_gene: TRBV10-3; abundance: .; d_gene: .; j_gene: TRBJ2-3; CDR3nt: TGTGCCATCAGTGAGGACCCGTCCCGGACGCAGTATTTT; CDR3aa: CAISEDPSRTQYF
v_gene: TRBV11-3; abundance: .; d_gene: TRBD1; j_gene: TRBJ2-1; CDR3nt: TGTGCCAGCAGCGTGGACAGGGATGAGCAGTTCTTC; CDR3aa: CASSVDRDEQFF
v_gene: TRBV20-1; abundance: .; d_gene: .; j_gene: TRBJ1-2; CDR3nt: TGCAGTGCTAACAGGGTCGGGGGCTACACCTTC; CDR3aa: CSANRVGGYTF
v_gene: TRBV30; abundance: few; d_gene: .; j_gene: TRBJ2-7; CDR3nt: TGTGCCTGGAGTGGAGGTTATACCTTCTCCTACGAGCAGTACTTC; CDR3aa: CAWSGGYTFSYEQYF
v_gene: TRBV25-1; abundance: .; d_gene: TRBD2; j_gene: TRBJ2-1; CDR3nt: TGTGCCACCAGACTAGCGGGGGGTAATGAGCAGTTCTTC; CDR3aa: CATRLAGGNEQFF
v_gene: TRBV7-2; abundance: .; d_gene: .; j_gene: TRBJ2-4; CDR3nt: TGTGCCAGCAGCGTACAGGGGAGGGACGCCAAAAACATTCAGTACTTC; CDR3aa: CASSVQGRDAKNIQYF
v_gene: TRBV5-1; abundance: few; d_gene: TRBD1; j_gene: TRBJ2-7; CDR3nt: TGCGCCAGCAGCTCTGGACAGGCCCACGAGCAGTACTTC; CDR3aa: CASSSGQAHEQYF
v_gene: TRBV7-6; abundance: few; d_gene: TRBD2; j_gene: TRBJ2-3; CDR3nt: TGTGCCAGCAGCCGCGTCGCGGGGGACGGGGACACAGATACGCAGTATTTT; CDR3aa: CASSRVAGDGDTDTQYF
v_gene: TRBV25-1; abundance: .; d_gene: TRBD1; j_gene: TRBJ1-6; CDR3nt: TGTGCCAGCAGTGACGACAGGGGTAGTAACAATTCACCCCTCCACTTT; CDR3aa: CASSDDRGSNNSPLHF
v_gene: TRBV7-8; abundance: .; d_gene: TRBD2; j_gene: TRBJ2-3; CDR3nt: TGTGCCAGCAGCTTACGCCGGCTGGCGGGGGTAGATACGCAGTATTTT; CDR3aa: CASSLRRLAGVDTQYF
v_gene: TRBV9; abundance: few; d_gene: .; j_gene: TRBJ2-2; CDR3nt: TGTGCCAGCAGCACCGGGAGTCTCCCACCTTATGCCGGGGAGCTGTTTTTT; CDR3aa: CASSTGSLPPYAGELFF
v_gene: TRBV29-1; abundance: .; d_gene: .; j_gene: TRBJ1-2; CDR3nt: TGCAGCTTGGGACAATTGACTAACTATGGCTACACCTTC; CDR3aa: CSLGQLTNYGYTF
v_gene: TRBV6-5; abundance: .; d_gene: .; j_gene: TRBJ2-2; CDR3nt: TGTGCCAGCAGTTACGGCGGGACCACGAACACCGGGGAGCTGTTTTTT; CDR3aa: CASSYGGTTNTGELFF
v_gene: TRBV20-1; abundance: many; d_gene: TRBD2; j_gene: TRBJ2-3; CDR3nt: TGCAGTGCTAGGGCGGGGGGGACAGATACGCAGTATTTT; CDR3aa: CSARAGGTDTQYF
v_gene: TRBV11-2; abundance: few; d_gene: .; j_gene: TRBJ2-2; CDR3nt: TGTGCCAGCAGCTTAAGGTGGCAGTCACCACCGAACACCGGGGAGCTGTTTTTT; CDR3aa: CASSLRWQSPPNTGELFF
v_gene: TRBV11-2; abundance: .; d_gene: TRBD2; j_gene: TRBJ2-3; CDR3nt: TGTGCCAGCAGCTTTCAAGCGGGAGCAGATACGCAGTATTTT; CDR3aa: CASSFQAGADTQYF
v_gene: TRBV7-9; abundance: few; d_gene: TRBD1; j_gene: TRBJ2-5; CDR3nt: TGTGCCAGCAGCTTCTCCAATCAGGGGGCGCGGGAGACCCAGTACTTC; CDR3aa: CASSFSNQGARETQYF
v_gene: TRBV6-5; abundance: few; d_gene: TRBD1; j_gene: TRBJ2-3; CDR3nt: TGTGCCAGCGCCTACAGGGGTTCGCAGTATTTT; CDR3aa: CASAYRGSQYF
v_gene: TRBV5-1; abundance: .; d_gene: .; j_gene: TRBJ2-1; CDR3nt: TGCGCCAGCAGCTTGAGTGGATACGGGGGTACTGAGCAGTTCTTC; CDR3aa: CASSLSGYGGTEQFF
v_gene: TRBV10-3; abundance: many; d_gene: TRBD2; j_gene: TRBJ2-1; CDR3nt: TGTGCCATCAGGACTAGCGGGGGGTCCGTATACAATGAGCAGTTCTTC; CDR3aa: CAIRTSGGSVYNEQFF
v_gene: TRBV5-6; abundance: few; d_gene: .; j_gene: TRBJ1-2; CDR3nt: TGTGCCAGCAGCTTGATGGGGAGAACTAACTATGGCTACACCTTC; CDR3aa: CASSLMGRTNYGYTF
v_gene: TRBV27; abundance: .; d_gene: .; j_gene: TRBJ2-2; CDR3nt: TGTGCCAGCAGTTTCAAGGGCCTGTACACCGGGGAGCTGTTTTTT; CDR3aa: CASSFKGLYTGELFF
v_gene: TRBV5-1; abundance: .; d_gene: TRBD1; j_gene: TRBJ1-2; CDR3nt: TGCGCCAGCACAGGGGGTCTGAACTATGGCTACACCTTC; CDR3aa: CASTGGLNYGYTF
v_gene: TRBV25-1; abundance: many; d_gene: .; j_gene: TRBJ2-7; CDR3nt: TGTGCCAGCATCAGGACAGCACTTCTCTCCTACGAGCAGTACTTC; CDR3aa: CASIRTALLSYEQYF
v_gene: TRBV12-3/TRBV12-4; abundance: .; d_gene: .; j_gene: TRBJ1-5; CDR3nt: TGTGCCAGCAGTTATGTGGCGGACGTTGGGACCCAGCATTTT; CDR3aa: CASSYVADVGTQHF
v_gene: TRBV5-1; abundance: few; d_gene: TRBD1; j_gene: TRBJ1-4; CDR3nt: TGCGCCAGCGCTGACAGGGGAGCTAATGAAAAACTGTTTTTT; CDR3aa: CASADRGANEKLFF
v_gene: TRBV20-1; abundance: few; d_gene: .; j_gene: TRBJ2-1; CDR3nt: TGCAGTGCGGAAAGCTCCTACAATGAGCAGTTCTTC; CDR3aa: CSAESSYNEQFF
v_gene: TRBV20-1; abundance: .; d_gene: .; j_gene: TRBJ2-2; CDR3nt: TGCAGTGCTAGCGCGAATGGGCGGGAATGGGCCGGGGAGCTGTTTTTT; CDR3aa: CSASANGREWAGELFF
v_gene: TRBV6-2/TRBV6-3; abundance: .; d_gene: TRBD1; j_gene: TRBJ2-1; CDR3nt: TGTGCCGGGAGGGGACAGGGTGAGAGCAATGAGCAGTTCTTC; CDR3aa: CAGRGQGESNEQFF
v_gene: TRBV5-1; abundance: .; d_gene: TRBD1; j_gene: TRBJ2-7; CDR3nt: TGCGCCAGCAGCTACAGGGGAAACGAGCAGTACTTC; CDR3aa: CASSYRGNEQYF
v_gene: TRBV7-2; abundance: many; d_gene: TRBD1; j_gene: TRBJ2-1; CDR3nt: TGTGCCAGCAGCTTATACAGGGGTCCTCATGAGCAGTTCTTC; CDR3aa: CASSLYRGPHEQFF
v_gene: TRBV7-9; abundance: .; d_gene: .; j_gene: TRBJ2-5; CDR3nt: TGTGCCAGCAGCTTATTAGCCAGGGTGGAGACCCAGTACTTC; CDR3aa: CASSLLARVETQYF
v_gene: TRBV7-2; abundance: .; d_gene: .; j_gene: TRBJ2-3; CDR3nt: TGTGCCACCCGGGGGACGCCCGGCAATACGCAGTATTTT; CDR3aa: CATRGTPGNTQYF
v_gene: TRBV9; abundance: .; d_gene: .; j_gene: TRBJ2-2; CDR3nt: TGTGCCAGCAGCGTTGAGGTTACCACCGGGGAGCTGTTTTTT; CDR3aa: CASSVEVTTGELFF
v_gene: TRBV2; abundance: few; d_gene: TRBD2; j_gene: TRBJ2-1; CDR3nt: TGTGCCAGCAGTGCAGCGGGAGAGCAGTTCTTC; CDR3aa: CASSAAGEQFF
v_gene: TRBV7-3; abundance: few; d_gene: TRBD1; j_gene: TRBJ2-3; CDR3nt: TGTGCCTCCGGGACAGGGAGATTGGGAGATACGCAGTATTTT; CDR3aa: CASGTGRLGDTQYF
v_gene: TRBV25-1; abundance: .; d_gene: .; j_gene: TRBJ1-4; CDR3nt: TGTGCCAGCAGTGTCTCGGGAACTAATGAAAAACTGTTTTTT; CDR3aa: CASSVSGTNEKLFF
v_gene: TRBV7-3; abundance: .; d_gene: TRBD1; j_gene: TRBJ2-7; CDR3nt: TGTGCCAGCAGCCCTCAGGGGGCTTTTCTCTACGTGCAGTACTTC; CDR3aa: CASSPQGAFLYVQYF
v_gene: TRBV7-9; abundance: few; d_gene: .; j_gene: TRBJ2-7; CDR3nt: TGTGCCAGCAGCCCGGGACCGACCGAGCAGTACTTC; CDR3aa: CASSPGPTEQYF
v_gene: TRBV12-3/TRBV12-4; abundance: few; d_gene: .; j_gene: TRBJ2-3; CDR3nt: TGTGCCAGCAGGTCCTCCGAGGGGGACAAATACACAGATACGCAGTATTTT; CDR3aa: CASRSSEGDKYTDTQYF
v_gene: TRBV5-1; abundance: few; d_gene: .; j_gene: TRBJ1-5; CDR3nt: TGCGCCAGCAGCTTGAGTGGGGGCGAGCAGCCCCAGCATTTT; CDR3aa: CASSLSGGEQPQHF
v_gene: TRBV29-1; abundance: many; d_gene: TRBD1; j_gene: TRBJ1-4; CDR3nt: TGCAGCGTGCAGGGGGCGGATGAAAAACTGTTTTTT; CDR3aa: CSVQGADEKLFF
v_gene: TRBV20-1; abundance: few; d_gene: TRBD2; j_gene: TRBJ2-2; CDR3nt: TGCAGTGCTAGTGAGCGGGAGGGCACTCCCGGGGAGCTGTTTTTT; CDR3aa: CSASEREGTPGELFF
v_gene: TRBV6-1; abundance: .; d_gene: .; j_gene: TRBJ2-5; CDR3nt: TGTGCCAGCAGTCGCGAGGGAGCGTTGCCTCACGAGACCCAGTACTTC; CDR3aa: CASSREGALPHETQYF
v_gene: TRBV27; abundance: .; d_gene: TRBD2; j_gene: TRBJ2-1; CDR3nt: TGTGCCAGCAGTTTGTCCTTAGCGGGAGGGACTTACAATGAGCAGTTCTTC; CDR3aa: CASSLSLAGGTYNEQFF
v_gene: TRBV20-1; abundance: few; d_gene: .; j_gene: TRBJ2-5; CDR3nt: TGCAGTGCTGCGGACACTTCCCAGTACCAAGAGACCCAGTACTTC; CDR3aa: CSAADTSQYQETQYF
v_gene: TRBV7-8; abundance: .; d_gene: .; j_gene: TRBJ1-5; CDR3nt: TGTGCCAGCAGCTCGGGGGGGTCGGTCGCGCAGCCCCAGCATTTT; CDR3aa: CASSSGGSVAQPQHF